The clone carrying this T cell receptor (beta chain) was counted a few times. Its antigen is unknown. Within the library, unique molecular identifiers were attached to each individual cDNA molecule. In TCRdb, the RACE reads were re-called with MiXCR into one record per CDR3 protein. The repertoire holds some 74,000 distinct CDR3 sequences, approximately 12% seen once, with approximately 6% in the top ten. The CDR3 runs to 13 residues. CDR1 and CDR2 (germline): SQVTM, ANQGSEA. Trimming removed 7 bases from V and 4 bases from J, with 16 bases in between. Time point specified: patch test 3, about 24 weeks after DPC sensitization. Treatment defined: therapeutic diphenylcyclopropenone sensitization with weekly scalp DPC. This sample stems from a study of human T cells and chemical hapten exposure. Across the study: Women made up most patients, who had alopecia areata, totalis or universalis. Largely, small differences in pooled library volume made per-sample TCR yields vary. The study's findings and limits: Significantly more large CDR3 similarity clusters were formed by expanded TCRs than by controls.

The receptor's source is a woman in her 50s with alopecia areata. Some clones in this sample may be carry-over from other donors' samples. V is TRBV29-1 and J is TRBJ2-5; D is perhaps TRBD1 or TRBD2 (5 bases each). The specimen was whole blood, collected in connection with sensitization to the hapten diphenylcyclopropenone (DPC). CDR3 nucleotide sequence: TGCAGCGCCCGGTCTGACAGCGGAGAGACCCAGTACTTC. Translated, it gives CSARSDSGETQYF.